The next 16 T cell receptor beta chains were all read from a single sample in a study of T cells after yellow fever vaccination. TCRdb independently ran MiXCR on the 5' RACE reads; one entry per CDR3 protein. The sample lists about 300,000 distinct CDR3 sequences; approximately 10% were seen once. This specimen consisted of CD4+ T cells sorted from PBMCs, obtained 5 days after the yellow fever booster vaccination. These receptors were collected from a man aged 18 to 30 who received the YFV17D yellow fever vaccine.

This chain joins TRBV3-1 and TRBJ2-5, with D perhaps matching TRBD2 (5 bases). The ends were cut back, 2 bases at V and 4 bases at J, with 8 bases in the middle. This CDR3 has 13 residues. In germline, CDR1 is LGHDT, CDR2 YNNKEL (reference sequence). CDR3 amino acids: CASSQPGRETQYF. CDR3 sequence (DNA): TGTGCCAGCAGCCAACCGGGGAGAGAGACCCAGTACTTC.

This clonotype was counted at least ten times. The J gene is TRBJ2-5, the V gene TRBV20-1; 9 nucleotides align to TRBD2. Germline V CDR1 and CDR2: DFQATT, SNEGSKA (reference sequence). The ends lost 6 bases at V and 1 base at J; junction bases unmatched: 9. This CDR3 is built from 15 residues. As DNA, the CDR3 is TGCAGTGCCCCCCGGCAGCGGGGGGTCCAAGAGACCCAGTACTTC. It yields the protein CSAPRQRGVQETQYF.

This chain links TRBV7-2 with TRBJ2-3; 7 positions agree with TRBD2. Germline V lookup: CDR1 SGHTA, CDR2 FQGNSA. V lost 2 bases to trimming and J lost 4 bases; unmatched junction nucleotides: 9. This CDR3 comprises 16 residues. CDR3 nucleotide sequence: TGTGCCAGCAGCTTATTATACGGGGGGAATGCAGATACGCAGTATTTT. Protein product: CASSLLYGGNADTQYF.

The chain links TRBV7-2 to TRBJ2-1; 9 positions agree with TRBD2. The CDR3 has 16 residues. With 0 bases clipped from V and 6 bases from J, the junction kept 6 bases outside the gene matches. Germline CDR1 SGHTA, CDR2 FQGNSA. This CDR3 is CASSLAGLAGLNEQFF. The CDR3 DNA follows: TGTGCCAGCAGCTTAGCGGGGCTAGCGGGGCTCAATGAGCAGTTCTTC.

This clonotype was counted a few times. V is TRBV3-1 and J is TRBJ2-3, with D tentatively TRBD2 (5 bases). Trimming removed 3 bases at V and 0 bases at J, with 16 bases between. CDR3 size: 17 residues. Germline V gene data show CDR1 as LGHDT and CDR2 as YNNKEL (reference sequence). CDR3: CASSHWGSEASTDTQYF. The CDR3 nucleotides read TGTGCCAGCAGCCATTGGGGTAGCGAGGCTAGCACAGATACGCAGTATTTT.

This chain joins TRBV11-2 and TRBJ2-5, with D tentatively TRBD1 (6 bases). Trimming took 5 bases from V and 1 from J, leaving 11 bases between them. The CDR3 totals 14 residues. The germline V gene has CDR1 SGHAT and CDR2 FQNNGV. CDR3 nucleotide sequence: TGTGCCAGCAGCCCCATGGGGGCCCAAGAGACCCAGTACTTC. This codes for CASSPMGAQETQYF.

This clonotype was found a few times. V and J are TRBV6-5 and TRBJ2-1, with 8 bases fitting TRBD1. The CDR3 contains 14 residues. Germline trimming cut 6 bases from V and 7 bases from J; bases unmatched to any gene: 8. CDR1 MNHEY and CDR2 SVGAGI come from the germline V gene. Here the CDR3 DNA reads TGTGCCAGCAGAACCACAGGGGGAAGTAATGAGCAGTTCTTC. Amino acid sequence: CASRTTGGSNEQFF.

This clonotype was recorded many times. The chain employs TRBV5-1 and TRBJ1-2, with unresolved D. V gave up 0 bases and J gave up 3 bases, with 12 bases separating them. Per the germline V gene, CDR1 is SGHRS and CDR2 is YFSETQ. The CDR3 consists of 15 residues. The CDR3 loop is CASSLDSQQHYGYTF. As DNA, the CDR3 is TGCGCCAGCAGCTTGGACAGCCAACAACACTATGGCTACACCTTC.

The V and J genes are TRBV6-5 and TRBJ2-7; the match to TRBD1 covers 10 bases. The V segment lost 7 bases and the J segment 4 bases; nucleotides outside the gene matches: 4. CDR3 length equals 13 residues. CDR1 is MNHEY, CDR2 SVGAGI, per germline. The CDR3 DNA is TGTGCCAGCAATAGACAGGGGGCATACGAGCAGTACTTC. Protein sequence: CASNRQGAYEQYF.

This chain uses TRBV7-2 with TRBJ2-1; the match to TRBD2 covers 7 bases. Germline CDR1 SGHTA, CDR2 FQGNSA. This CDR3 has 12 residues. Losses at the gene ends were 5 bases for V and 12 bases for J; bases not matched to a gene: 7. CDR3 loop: CASSPDSGGQFF. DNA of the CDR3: TGTGCCAGCAGCCCGGACTCGGGGGGGCAGTTCTTC.

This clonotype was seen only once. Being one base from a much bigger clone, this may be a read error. The CDR3 here is CASSFEGMDNQPKHF. For the CDR3, the DNA is TGTGCCAGCAGTTTCGAAGGCATGGACAATCAGCCCAAGCATTTT. This chain joins TRBV27 and TRBJ1-5; tentative D call: TRBD1 (5 bases). The CDR3 runs to 15 residues. In germline, CDR1 is MNHEY, CDR2 SMNVEV (reference sequence).

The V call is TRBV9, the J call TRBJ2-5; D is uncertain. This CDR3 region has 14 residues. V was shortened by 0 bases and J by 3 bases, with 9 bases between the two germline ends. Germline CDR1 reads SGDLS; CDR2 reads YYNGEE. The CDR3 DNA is TGTGCCAGCAGCGTAGGGGTCGCAGAAGAGACCCAGTACTTC. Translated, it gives CASSVGVAEETQYF. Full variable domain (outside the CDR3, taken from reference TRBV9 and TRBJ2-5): DSGVTQTPKHLITATGQRVTLRCSPRSGDLSVYWYQQSLDQGLQFLIQYYNGEERAKGNILERFSAQQFPDLHSELNLSSLELGDSALYFCASSVGVAEETQYFGPGTRLLVL.

CDR3 sequence reads: CSARKQGSYNSPLHF. The DNA for the CDR3 is TGCAGTGCTAGAAAACAGGGATCCTATAATTCACCCCTCCACTTT. The V call is TRBV20-1, the J call TRBJ1-6, with D maybe TRBD1 (6 bases). V was trimmed by 2 bases and J by 1 base, leaving 9 bases between them. The CDR3 contains 15 residues. From germline, CDR1 is DFQATT and CDR2 SNEGSKA (reference sequence).

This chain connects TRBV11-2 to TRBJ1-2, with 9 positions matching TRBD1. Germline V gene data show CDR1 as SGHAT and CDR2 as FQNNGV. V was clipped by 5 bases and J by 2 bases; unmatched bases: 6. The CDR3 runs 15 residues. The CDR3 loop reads CASSLSGQGNYGYTF. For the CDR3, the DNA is TGTGCCAGCAGCCTCAGTGGACAGGGGAACTATGGCTACACCTTC.

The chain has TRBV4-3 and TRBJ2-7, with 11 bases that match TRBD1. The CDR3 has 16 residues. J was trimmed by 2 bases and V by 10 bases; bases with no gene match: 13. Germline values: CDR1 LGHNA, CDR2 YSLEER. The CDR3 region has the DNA TGCGCCACCCTTTCACCGGGACAGGGGGTCCCCTACGAGCAGTACGTC. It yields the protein CATLSPGQGVPYEQYV.

The CDR3 sequence is CATSEGITTHEQFF. The CDR3 nucleotides are TGTGCCACCAGTGAGGGTATAACAACTCATGAGCAGTTCTTC. The V call is TRBV24-1, the J call TRBJ2-1; D call uncertain. This CDR3 comprises 14 residues. CDR1 is KGHDR, CDR2 SFDVKD, per germline. With 4 bases removed from V and 8 bases from J, the gap between germline ends came to 14 bases.